The T cell receptor (beta chain) under discussion was sequenced for a study of T cells in Graves' hyperthyroidism and ophthalmopathy. In making diagnoses, clinical symptoms, serum thyroxine and TRAb, thyroid ultrasound and orbital computed tomography were all used. General study points: Onset of ophthalmopathy came a median 6.5 months after the model predicted it.

This clonotype came up many times. Its antigen is as yet unknown. Deletions cut 2 bases from V and 0 bases from J, with 11 bases between. In germline, CDR1 is LNHDA, CDR2 SQIVND (reference sequence). The CDR3 consists of 17 residues. Template material for amplifying TCR beta CDR3 regions consisted of RNA transcripts. The HTBI primer set drove a first-round RT-PCR of the TCR CDR3. TCRdb independently ran MiXCR on the multiplex PCR reads; one entry per CDR3 protein. The table has about 570,000 distinct CDR3 sequences, 46% seen once. Material for sequencing was peripheral blood or thyroid tissue (not recorded which). This chain links TRBV19 with TRBJ2-6; D gene unclear. The origin of this receptor is an adult woman with Graves' disease, either hyperthyroidism or ophthalmopathy (not recorded which). DNA for the CDR3: TGTGCCAGTAGTATATTTGGACGGCACTCTGGGGCCAACGTCCTGACTTTC. The encoded protein is CASSIFGRHSGANVLTF.